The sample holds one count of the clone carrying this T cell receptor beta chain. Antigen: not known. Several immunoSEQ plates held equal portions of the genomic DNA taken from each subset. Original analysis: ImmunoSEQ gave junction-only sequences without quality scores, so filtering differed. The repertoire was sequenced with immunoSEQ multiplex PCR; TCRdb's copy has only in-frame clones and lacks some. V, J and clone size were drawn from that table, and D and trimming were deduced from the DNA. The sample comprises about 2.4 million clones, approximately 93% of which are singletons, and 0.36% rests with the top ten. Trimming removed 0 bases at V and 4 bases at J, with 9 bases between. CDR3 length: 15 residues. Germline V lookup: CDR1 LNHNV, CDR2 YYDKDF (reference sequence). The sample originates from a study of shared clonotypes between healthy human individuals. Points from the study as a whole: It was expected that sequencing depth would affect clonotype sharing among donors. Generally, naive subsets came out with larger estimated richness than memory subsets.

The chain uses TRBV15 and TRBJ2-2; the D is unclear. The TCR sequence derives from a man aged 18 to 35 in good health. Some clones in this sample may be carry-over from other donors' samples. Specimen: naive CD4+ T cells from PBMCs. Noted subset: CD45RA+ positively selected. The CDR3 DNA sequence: TGTGCCACCAGCAGAGAGGGATTCAGCACCGGGGAGCTGTTTTTT. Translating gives CATSREGFSTGELFF.